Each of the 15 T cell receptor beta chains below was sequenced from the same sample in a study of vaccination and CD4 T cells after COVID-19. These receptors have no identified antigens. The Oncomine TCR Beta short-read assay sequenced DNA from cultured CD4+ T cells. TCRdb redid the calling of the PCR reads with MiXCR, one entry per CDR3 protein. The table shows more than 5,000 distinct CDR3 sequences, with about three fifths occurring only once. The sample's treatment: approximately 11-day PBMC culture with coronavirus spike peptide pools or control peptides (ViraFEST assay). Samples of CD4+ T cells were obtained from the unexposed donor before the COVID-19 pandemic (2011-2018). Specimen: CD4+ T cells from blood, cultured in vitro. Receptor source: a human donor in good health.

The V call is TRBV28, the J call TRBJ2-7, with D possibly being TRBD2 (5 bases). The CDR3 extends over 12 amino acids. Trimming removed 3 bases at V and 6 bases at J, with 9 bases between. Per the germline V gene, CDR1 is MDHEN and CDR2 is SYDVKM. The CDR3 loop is CASSFSRGEQYF. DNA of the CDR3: TGTGCCAGCAGTTTTTCTCGGGGCGAGCAGTACTTC.

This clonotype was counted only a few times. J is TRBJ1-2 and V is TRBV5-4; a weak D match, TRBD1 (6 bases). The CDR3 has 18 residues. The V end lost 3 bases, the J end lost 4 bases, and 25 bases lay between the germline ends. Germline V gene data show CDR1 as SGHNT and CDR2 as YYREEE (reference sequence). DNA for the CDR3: TGTGCCAGCAGCTCCCCCTCGGGGGCGACGACGGTACGCTATGGCTACACCTTC. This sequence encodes CASSSPSGATTVRYGYTF.

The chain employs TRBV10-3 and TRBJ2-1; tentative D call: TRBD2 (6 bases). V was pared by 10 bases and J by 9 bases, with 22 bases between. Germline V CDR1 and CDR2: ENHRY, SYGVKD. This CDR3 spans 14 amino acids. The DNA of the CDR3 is TGTGCCACCAACCCAGGAGGGAAGGGGCTTGAGCAGTTCTTC. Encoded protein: CATNPGGKGLEQFF.

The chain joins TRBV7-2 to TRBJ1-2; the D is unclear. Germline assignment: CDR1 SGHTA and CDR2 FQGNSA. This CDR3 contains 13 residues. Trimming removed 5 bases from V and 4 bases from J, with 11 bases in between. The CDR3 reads CASSPIGFYGYTF. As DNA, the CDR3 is TGTGCCAGCAGCCCCATCGGTTTCTATGGCTACACCTTC.

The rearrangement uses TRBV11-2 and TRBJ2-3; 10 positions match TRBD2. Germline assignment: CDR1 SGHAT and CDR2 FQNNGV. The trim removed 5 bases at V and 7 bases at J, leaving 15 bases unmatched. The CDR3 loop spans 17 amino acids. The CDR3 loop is CASSPYGAAGGGNTQYF. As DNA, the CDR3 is TGTGCCAGCAGCCCTTATGGAGCAGCGGGAGGGGGGAATACGCAGTATTTT.

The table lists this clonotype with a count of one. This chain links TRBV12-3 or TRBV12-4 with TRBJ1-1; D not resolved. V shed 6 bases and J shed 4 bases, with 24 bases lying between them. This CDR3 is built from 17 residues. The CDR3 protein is CASSLGFWSTTPTEAFF. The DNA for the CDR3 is TGTGCCAGCAGCTTGGGTTTTTGGAGTACTACACCCACTGAAGCTTTCTTT.

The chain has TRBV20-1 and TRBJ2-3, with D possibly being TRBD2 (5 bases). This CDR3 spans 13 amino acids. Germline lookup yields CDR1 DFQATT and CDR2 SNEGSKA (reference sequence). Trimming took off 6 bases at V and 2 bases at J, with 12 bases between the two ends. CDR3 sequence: CSAGDGYTDTQYF. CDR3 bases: TGCAGTGCCGGGGATGGCTACACAGATACGCAGTATTTT.

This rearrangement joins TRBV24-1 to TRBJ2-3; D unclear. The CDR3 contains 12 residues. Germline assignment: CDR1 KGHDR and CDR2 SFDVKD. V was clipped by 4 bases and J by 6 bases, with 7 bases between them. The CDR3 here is CATSDRADTQYF. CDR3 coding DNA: TGTGCCACCAGTGACCGAGCGGATACGCAGTATTTT.

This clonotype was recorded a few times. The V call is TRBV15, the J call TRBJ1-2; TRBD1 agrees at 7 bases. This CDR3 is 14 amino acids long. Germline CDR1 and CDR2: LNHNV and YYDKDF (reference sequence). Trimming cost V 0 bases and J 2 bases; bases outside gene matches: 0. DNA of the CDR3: TGTGCCACCAGCAGAGAGACAGGGAACTATGGCTACACCTTC. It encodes CATSRETGNYGYTF.

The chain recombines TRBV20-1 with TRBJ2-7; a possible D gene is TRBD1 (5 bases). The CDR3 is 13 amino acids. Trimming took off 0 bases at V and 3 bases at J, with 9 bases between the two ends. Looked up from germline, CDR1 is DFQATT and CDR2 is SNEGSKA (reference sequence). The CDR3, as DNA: TGCAGTGCTAGAGAGGGGCCGATCTACGAGCAGTACTTC. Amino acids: CSAREGPIYEQYF.

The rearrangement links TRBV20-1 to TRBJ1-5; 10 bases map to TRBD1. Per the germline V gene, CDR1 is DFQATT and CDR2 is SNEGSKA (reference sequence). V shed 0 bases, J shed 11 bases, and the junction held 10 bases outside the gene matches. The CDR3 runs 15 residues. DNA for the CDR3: TGCAGTGCTAGAGATCCACCGACAGGGGGCTCAGCCCAGCATTTT. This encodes CSARDPPTGGSAQHF.

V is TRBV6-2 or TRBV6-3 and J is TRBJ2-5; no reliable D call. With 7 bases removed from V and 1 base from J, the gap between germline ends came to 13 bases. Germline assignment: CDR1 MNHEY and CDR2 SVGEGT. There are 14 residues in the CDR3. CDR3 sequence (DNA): TGTGCCAGCATCGAGACCTGGGCCCAAGAGACCCAGTACTTC. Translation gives CASIETWAQETQYF.

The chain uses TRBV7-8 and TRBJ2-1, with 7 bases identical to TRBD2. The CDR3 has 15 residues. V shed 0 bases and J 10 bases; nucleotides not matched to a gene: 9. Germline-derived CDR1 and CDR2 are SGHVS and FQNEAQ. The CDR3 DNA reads TGTGCCAGCAGCTTAGCGCGGCTAGCGGTAGGGGAGCAGTTCTTC. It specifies CASSLARLAVGEQFF.

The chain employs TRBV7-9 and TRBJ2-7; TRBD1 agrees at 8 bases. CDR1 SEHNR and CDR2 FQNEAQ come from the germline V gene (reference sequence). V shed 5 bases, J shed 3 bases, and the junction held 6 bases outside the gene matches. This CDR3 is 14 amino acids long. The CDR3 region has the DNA TGTGCCAGCAGCCCCGCCGGACAGGGCTACGAGCAGTACTTC. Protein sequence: CASSPAGQGYEQYF.

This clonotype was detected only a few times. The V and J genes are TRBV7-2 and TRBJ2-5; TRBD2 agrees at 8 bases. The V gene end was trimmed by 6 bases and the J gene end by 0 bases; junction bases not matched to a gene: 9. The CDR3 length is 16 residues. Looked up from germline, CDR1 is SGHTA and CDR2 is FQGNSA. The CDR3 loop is CASRIGTGGYQETQYF. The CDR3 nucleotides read TGTGCCAGCAGGATCGGGACGGGAGGGTACCAAGAGACCCAGTACTTC.